This T cell receptor (beta chain) stems from a study of T cells in Graves' hyperthyroidism and ophthalmopathy. The sample holds a few counts of this clonotype. Regions amplified from RNA transcripts were the TCR beta CDR3 regions. During a first-round RT-PCR of the TCR CDR3, the HTBI primer set was used. A single record per CDR3 protein comes from TCRdb applying MiXCR to the multiplex PCR reads. The profile shows approximately 400,000 distinct CDR3 sequences, around a sixth of them singletons. The CDR3 is made up of 17 amino acids. Germline V gene sequence: CDR1 SGHTA, CDR2 FQGNSA. The V gene lost 5 bases and the J gene lost 3 bases, with 21 bases spanning the gap.

V and J are TRBV7-2 and TRBJ2-3, with no clear D. Sequencing was performed on blood. The TCR sequence derives from a woman under 30 with Graves' hyperthyroidism that later progressed to Graves' ophthalmopathy. CDR3 coding DNA: TGTGCCAGCAGCCCCTCCTCCGGACGGCTAATTACAGATACGCAGTATTTT. This gives the protein CASSPSSGRLITDTQYF.